This T cell receptor (beta chain) is drawn from a study of T-cell memory formation after mild COVID-19 (dated by TCRdb to the early 2020s). Context from the whole study: Most TCR sequence clusters were specific to one of the two donors. In a couple of donors, T-cell clones that expanded and contracted after mild COVID-19 were tracked by sequencing TCRalpha and TCRbeta repertoires over time. Two young, previously healthy adult volunteers, one female and one male, were included in the cohort.

Paper-wide results and their limitations: Contracting CD4+ clones turned up mainly in the CM and EM memory subsets, whereas EMRA was where CD8+ clones were enriched. SARS-CoV-2 specificity of the second-wave clones peaking on day 37 was not confirmed. The study included only a couple of mild cases, and larger cohorts that include severe cases with pre-infection samples were judged to be necessary. Clones contracting from day 15 to 85 had balanced CD4/CD8 phenotypes, while a second wave expanding from day 15 to 37 was biased towards CD4+. Some responding clones were found in pre-infection memory, which suggests that pre-existing cross-reactive memory T cells took part in the SARS-CoV-2 response.

Ficoll-Paque density gradient centrifugation was the method used to isolate PBMCs. Sequencing took place on an Illumina NovaSeq 6000. TCRalpha and TCRbeta cDNA libraries were built by 5'RACE with constant-segment primers, adding sample barcodes and unique molecular identifiers. Trizol reagent was used to extract RNA from every sample. The libraries were amplified in two PCR steps, and the second step added a second sample barcode and Illumina TruSeq adapters. The libraries were sequenced on an Illumina NovaSeq using 2 x 150 bp paired-end reads. As for the original processing: Reads were demultiplexed and collapsed into UMI-guided consensus sequences with migec v1.2.7. Using mixcr v2.1.11, the UMI consensuses were aligned to TRA and TRB V and J templates and assembled into clonotypes. Clonotypes were classified as expanded or contracted when called significant by both edgeR and NoisET, with noise models trained on biological replicates. edgeR calls used a false discovery rate-adjusted p below 0.01 and a log2 fold-change threshold of 1. As an exploratory analysis of dynamics, max-normalized trajectories of the 1000 most abundant clonotypes were examined with PCA combined with hierarchical clustering. Separately sequenced CD4+ and CD8+ repertoires were used to assign a CD4 or CD8 phenotype to each responding clone. The raw public reads went through TCRdb reprocessing: fastp at Q25, MiXCR clone calling, in-frame beta chains kept. Each CDR3 protein gets just one entry, which takes the most common genes and DNA from the rows behind it. V and J calls and clone size were set by TCRdb, not the authors. The sample yields about 400,000 distinct CDR3 sequences; around an eighth were counted once. Together, the top ten hold roughly 22% of the sample.

On this clonotype: This clone's antigen is unknown. Nothing much larger sits one base from this clone, and base qualities are not available.

The CDR3 runs 13 residues from the cysteine to the phenylalanine. Of the read, only the CDR3 DNA is kept; its 39 bases are in frame from base 1. CDR1 and CDR2 are read off the germline V gene as MNHNS and SASEGT. Trimming costs V 3 bases and J 5 bases, and their ends lie 10 bases apart. The specimen sequenced was PBMCs or a T cell subset sorted from them (not recorded which). The chain is made from TRBV6-1 and TRBJ1-2; the D gene is unclear. This TCR came from a man younger than 35 who had mild COVID-19 (a few samples of this study predate the infection). The sample titles of this study are shuffled in the database, so cell type and time point are left out; the donor was told from shared clones. The CDR3 region reads CASSDVPNYGYTF. The nucleotide sequence reads as follows: TGTGCCAGCAGTGATGTACCGAATTATGGCTACACCTTC.